The 28 T cell receptor beta chains below all came from one sample that was sequenced in a study of cytomegalovirus exposure and HLA in healthy donors. With 60 Vbeta and 13 Jbeta primers, the PCR was carried out. The table came from immunoSEQ multiplex PCR; TCRdb's copy has only in-frame clones and leaves some out. The ten most abundant clones cover about 1.8% of a sample with over 100,000 clones. The specimen was PBMCs. These receptors all come from a man aged 18 to 29 in good health and CMV-seronegative.

The rearrangement uses TRBV5-6 and TRBJ2-2, with 10 bases matching TRBD1. Germline V CDR1 and CDR2: SGHDT, YYEEEE. After removal of 0 bases from V and 5 bases from J, the junction contained 7 bases not matched to a gene. This CDR3 has 17 amino acids. CDR3 protein: CASSLANGQGVTGELFF. CDR3 nucleotide sequence: TGTGCCAGCAGCTTGGCCAACGGACAGGGGGTGACCGGGGAGCTGTTTTTT.

The rearrangement joins TRBV11-2 to TRBJ2-3; TRBD1 might be the D (5 bases). This CDR3 comprises 15 residues. Germline CDR1 SGHAT, CDR2 FQNNGV. V was clipped by 1 base and J by 2 bases, with 10 bases between them. The CDR3 DNA reads as TGTGCCAGCAGCTTAGGTGGGGCCGACACAGATACGCAGTATTTT. It yields the protein CASSLGGADTDTQYF.

The rearrangement joins TRBV7-9 to TRBJ2-7, with D unclear. Trimming removed 2 bases at V and 3 bases at J, with 11 bases between. Germline CDR1 reads SEHNR; CDR2 reads FQNEAQ (reference sequence). The CDR3 consists of 14 residues. The CDR3 DNA reads TGTGCCAGCAGCTTATTCGACTTGGACTACGAGCAGTACTTC. Translated: CASSLFDLDYEQYF.

The rearrangement links TRBV15 to TRBJ1-1; D is ambiguous. The CDR3 contains 13 residues. V was shortened by 1 base and J by 8 bases, with 11 bases between the two germline ends. In germline, CDR1 is LNHNV, CDR2 YYDKDF (reference sequence). The CDR3 nucleotides read TGTGCCACCAGCAGAGCACCCGGTGAGGAAGCTTTCTTT. This gives the protein CATSRAPGEEAFF.

The chain carries TRBV2 and TRBJ2-7; TRBD2 matches at 7 bases. Per the germline V gene, CDR1 is SNHLY and CDR2 is FYNNEI. The CDR3 totals 11 residues. The CDR3 nucleotides are TGTGCTACCGGACTAGCCTACGAGCAGTACTTC. Amino acid sequence: CATGLAYEQYF.

DNA for the CDR3: TGCGCCAGCAAAGCGAACACAGATACGCAGTATTTT. Encoded protein: CASKANTDTQYF. V is TRBV10-2 and J is TRBJ2-3; the D is unclear. Trimming took off 7 bases at V and 2 bases at J, with 7 bases between the two ends. Germline CDR1 and CDR2: WSHSY and SAAADI. The CDR3 is 12 residues long.

The DNA of the CDR3 is TGTGCCAGCAGCCTCGGGACAGGAGGCGGCTACACCTTC. It translates to CASSLGTGGGYTF. The genes are TRBV7-6 and TRBJ1-2; 8 bases fit TRBD1. Unmatched junction bases numbered 7, after V lost 5 bases and J lost 8 bases. Germline loops: CDR1 SGHVS, CDR2 FNYEAQ. The CDR3 runs to 13 residues.

Concerning this clone: The sample holds other DNA sequences that translate to the same CDR3. The V gene is TRBV28, the J gene TRBJ1-5; D is unclear. CDR3 length: 13 amino acids. The germline V and J ends were trimmed by 2 bases and 4 bases, with 6 bases remaining between them. The germline V gene has CDR1 MDHEN and CDR2 SYDVKM. This CDR3 reads CASSLPGNQPQHF. As DNA, the CDR3 is TGTGCCAGCAGTTTACCGGGGAATCAGCCCCAGCATTTT.

The J gene is TRBJ2-7, the V gene TRBV4-1; tentatively, D is TRBD1 (5 bases). Germline CDR1 reads MGHRA; CDR2 reads YSYEKL. This CDR3 region has 16 residues. Trimming removed 3 bases at V and 3 bases at J, with 18 bases between. The CDR3 protein is CASSQTEEAGNYEQYF. The DNA for the CDR3 is TGCGCCAGCAGCCAGACCGAAGAGGCAGGGAACTACGAGCAGTACTTC.

The rearrangement joins TRBV6-5 to TRBJ2-7; 9 nucleotides agree with TRBD1. Losses at the gene ends were 0 bases for V and 8 bases for J; bases not matched to a gene: 5. The CDR3 runs 14 residues. Germline assignment: CDR1 MNHEY and CDR2 SVGAGI. This CDR3 is CASSYSPGQGQQYF. The CDR3 DNA reads as TGTGCCAGCAGTTACTCGCCGGGACAGGGACAGCAGTACTTC.

V is TRBV28 and J is TRBJ2-5; the match to TRBD2 covers 9 bases. Trimming took 4 bases from V and 9 from J; bases not matched to a gene: 9. The CDR3 is made up of 14 amino acids. Germline CDR1 reads MDHEN; CDR2 reads SYDVKM. The CDR3 sequence: CASSSGLAGLPQYF. The CDR3 DNA sequence: TGTGCCAGCAGTTCCGGCCTAGCGGGGCTTCCCCAGTACTTC.

The rearrangement uses TRBV5-1 and TRBJ2-1; the match to TRBD2 covers 7 bases. Per the germline V gene, CDR1 is SGHRS and CDR2 is YFSETQ. The CDR3 sequence is 16 residues long. V was clipped by 3 bases and J by 5 bases; unmatched bases: 11. The CDR3 DNA reads TGCGCCAGCAGCTGGGGGGGTAGCGAGAGTGACAATGAGCAGTTCTTC. Its translation: CASSWGGSESDNEQFF.

The CDR3 coding sequence is TGTGCCAGCAGCGTAGCCCCAGGACTAGCGGGCTCTACCCGGGAGCAGTTCTTC. Translation: CASSVAPGLAGSTREQFF. This chain joins TRBV9 and TRBJ2-1, with 11 bases fitting TRBD2. In germline, CDR1 is SGDLS, CDR2 YYNGEE. The CDR3 runs 18 residues. Trimming at V came to 0 bases and at J to 10 bases, leaving 15 bases not matched to a gene.

DNA for the CDR3: TGTGCCAGCAGCCTCTATAGCTCCTACGAGCAGTACTTC. Amino acids: CASSLYSSYEQYF. The chain carries TRBV5-5 and TRBJ2-7; D ambiguous. Germline V lookup: CDR1 SGHKS, CDR2 YYEKEE (reference sequence). The CDR3 runs 13 residues. V was pared by 4 bases and J by 0 bases, with 8 bases between.

The chain has TRBV6-5 and TRBJ2-7; the D gene is possibly TRBD1 (5 bases). The germline gives CDR1 MNHEY, CDR2 SVGAGI. This CDR3 contains 15 residues. The V end was cut by 3 bases, the J end by 1 base, with 13 bases between. The CDR3 sequence: CASSYSPTVSYEQYF. In DNA form, the CDR3 reads TGTGCCAGCAGTTATTCCCCGACAGTGTCCTACGAGCAGTACTTC.

The chain joins TRBV4-3 to TRBJ1-3; D is ambiguous. This CDR3 is 18 amino acids long. Germline V gives CDR1 LGHNA, CDR2 YSLEER. V lost 0 bases and J 0 bases, leaving 15 bases between the germline ends. In DNA form, the CDR3 reads TGCGCCAGCAGCCAAGATCACGCGGGGTCCAACTCTGGAAACACCATATATTTT. It yields the protein CASSQDHAGSNSGNTIYF.

This chain connects TRBV7-3 to TRBJ1-6; the D gene is possibly TRBD1 (6 bases). The V and J ends lost 1 base and 8 bases respectively, with 6 bases between them. The CDR3 runs 13 residues. CDR1 is SGHTA and CDR2 is FQGTGA in the germline V gene. CDR3 amino acids: CASSLKGDSPLHF. The DNA of the CDR3 is TGTGCCAGCAGCTTAAAGGGGGATTCACCCCTCCACTTT.

The rearrangement joins TRBV18 to TRBJ2-2; 12 bases match TRBD2. The CDR3 covers 17 residues. The germline V gene has CDR1 KGHSH and CDR2 LQKENI. With 3 bases clipped from V and 5 bases from J, the junction kept 7 bases outside the gene matches. CDR3 amino acids: CASSPMTSGRSTGELFF. In DNA, the CDR3 is TGTGCCAGCTCACCGATGACTAGCGGGAGAAGTACCGGGGAGCTGTTTTTT.

This chain connects TRBV12-5 to TRBJ1-4, with 8 bases aligning to TRBD1. The CDR3 spans 16 residues. Trimming removed 4 bases from V and 5 bases from J; junction bases left unmatched: 9. Germline CDR1 is LGHNT and CDR2 is FRNRAP. CDR3 DNA: TGTGCTAGTGGTTGGAGAAAGACAGGGGAGAATGAAAAACTGTTTTTT. Its translation is CASGWRKTGENEKLFF.

The chain couples TRBV2 to TRBJ1-2; D is undetermined. The germline V gene has CDR1 SNHLY and CDR2 FYNNEI. With 6 bases removed from V and 6 bases from J, the gap between germline ends came to 11 bases. The CDR3 has 12 amino acids. The CDR3 loop reads CASRETAHGYTF. Written as DNA, the CDR3 is TGTGCCAGCAGGGAGACTGCGCATGGCTACACCTTC.

The V call is TRBV6-5, the J call TRBJ1-5; 7 nucleotides agree with TRBD1. CDR3 length: 15 amino acids. Germline CDR1 reads MNHEY; CDR2 reads SVGAGI. Trimming at V came to 6 bases and at J to 0 bases, leaving 5 bases not matched to a gene. DNA for the CDR3: TGTGCCAGCAGCCGGGACAGCTATAGCAATCAGCCCCAGCATTTT. It specifies CASSRDSYSNQPQHF.

The V gene is TRBV5-5, the J gene TRBJ1-5; the match to TRBD1 covers 7 bases. Germline loops: CDR1 SGHKS, CDR2 YYEKEE (reference sequence). The CDR3 has 15 residues. The V and J ends lost 2 bases and 4 bases, in that order; junction bases with no gene match: 6. The CDR3 bases are TGTGCCAGCAGCTTAACGACAGGGTCAAATCAGCCCCAGCATTTT. It yields the protein CASSLTTGSNQPQHF.

This chain links TRBV2 with TRBJ2-3, with a tentative D call TRBD1 (5 bases). Germline V CDR1 and CDR2: SNHLY, FYNNEI. The CDR3 spans 13 residues. The V gene lost 8 bases and the J gene lost 14 bases, with 23 bases spanning the gap. The CDR3 nucleotides read TGTGCCAGCCACCTCATAGACAGCCTGGTGAGGTATTTT. The encoded protein is CASHLIDSLVRYF.

The chain combines TRBV7-2 with TRBJ1-1; perhaps TRBD1 as D (5 bases). The ends were cut back, 6 bases at V and 1 base at J, with 12 bases in the middle. CDR1 and CDR2 from the germline V gene are SGHTA and FQGNSA. CDR3 size: 14 residues. CDR3 region: CASSTGAANTEAFF. CDR3 coding DNA: TGTGCCAGCAGTACTGGGGCAGCGAACACTGAAGCTTTCTTT. The complete variable domain, with remaining parts taken from reference TRBV7-2 and TRBJ1-1, reads GAGVSQSPSNKVTEKGKDVELRCDPISGHTALYWYRQSLGQGLEFLIYFQGNSAPDKSGLPSDRFSAERTGGSVSTLTIQRTQQEDSAVYLCASSTGAANTEAFFGQGTRLTVV.

This chain links TRBV5-1 with TRBJ1-4; 9 nucleotides agree with TRBD1. CDR1 is SGHRS, CDR2 YFSETQ, per germline. The CDR3 is 16 amino acids. The trim removed 3 bases at V and 8 bases at J, leaving 11 bases unmatched. In DNA, the CDR3 is TGCGCCAGCAGCTCCGGACAGGGGCAACGAAGGGAAAAACTGTTTTTT. It encodes CASSSGQGQRREKLFF.

The gene calls are TRBV4-3 and TRBJ1-1, with a tentative D call TRBD1 (6 bases). CDR1 LGHNA and CDR2 YSLEER come from the germline V gene. The CDR3 runs 18 residues. V lost 0 bases, J lost 1 base, and 18 bases lay in between. The CDR3 DNA is TGCGCCAGCAGCCAAGATGAGGGGGGGCAGGTAGGGAACACTGAAGCTTTCTTT. Amino acid sequence: CASSQDEGGQVGNTEAFF.

The chain links TRBV6-1 to TRBJ1-5; the D gene is possibly TRBD1 (6 bases). The V end was cut by 6 bases, the J end by 2 bases, with 14 bases between. This CDR3 spans 15 amino acids. The germline V gene has CDR1 MNHNS and CDR2 SASEGT. The CDR3 sequence: CASSFRGNGNQPQHF. Here the CDR3 DNA reads TGTGCCAGCAGCTTCAGGGGCAACGGCAATCAGCCCCAGCATTTT.

The chain recombines TRBV7-9 with TRBJ1-5; 8 nucleotides line up with TRBD1. The CDR3 loop spans 13 amino acids. CDR1 is SEHNR, CDR2 FQNEAQ, per germline (reference sequence). Germline trimming cut 4 bases from V and 5 bases from J; bases unmatched to any gene: 1. CDR3 region: CASSSQGDQPQHF. The CDR3 bases are TGTGCCAGCAGCTCACAGGGGGATCAGCCCCAGCATTTT.